Reported below is one TCR beta chain. Antigen: not known. This sample was taken from a study of CD8+ T cells in alopecia areata. Study details: Patients received oral tofacitinib, 5 to 10 mg twice daily, for moderate-to-severe alopecia areata. Findings and limits, study-wide: Just one nonresponder means the tie between baseline CD8+ expansion and response stays uncertain. Many expanded lesional clones persisted in scalp and blood during tofacitinib.

Looked up from germline, CDR1 is MGHRA and CDR2 is YSYEKL. The CDR3 runs to 15 residues. V was clipped by 1 base and J by 4 bases; unmatched bases: 4. Treatment of the sample: oral pan-JAK inhibitor, 5-10 mg twice daily. Lesional scalp tissue (obtained by punch biopsy) and peripheral blood were collected from alopecia areata patients. RNA, once extracted, was reverse transcribed into cDNA for use as the sequencing template. Data came from immunoSEQ multiplex PCR; TCRdb stores just in-frame clones and leaves some out. The sample lists under 150,000 clones, roughly four fifths occurring once. The TCR comes from a human donor with alopecia areata. The sample consisted of CD8+ T cells sorted from blood, taken at week 4, from a patient treated with tofacitinib. This sequence joins TRBV4-1 and TRBJ1-5; 7 nucleotides agree with TRBD1. DNA for the CDR3: TGCGCCAGCAGCCAAGCACAGGGGCCTAATCAGCCCCAGCATTTT. It specifies CASSQAQGPNQPQHF.